This TCR beta chain was identified during a study of radiotherapy plus CTLA-4 blockade in lung cancer (dated by TCRdb to 2016 to 2019). Looking at the study overall: Among enrolled patients, approximately 19% had an objective response and roughly 30% reached disease control.

About this clone itself: Its cognate antigen has yet to be identified. It has no much larger one-base neighbor in the sample; base qualities were not kept.

The CDR3, cysteine through phenylalanine, is 13 amino acids long. The only DNA kept is the CDR3, 39 bases in frame from the first base. CDR1 and CDR2 (SQVTM, ANQGSEA) derive from the germline V gene. V and J are truncated by 7 bases and 2 bases respectively, leaving an intervening sequence of 15 bases. The receptor library was made with the immunoSEQ multiplex PCR assay. This immuneACCESS table, as held by TCRdb, lists in-frame sequences with V and J called but not all clones. Of the missing ones, under half trace to an unresolved V gene in checked studies; the others have no known cause. This sample gives about 120,000 clones in total; around 90% of them show up just once. The ten largest clones capture approximately 6.6% of the sample. In this study, focal radiation therapy paired with CTLA-4 blockade (ipilimumab) was tested in patients who had chemo-refractory metastatic non-small-cell lung cancer.

Study-level results and caveats: The strongest predictors of response were reported to be early dynamic shifts in blood T cell clones along with a rise in serum interferon-beta following radiation. TCR clones derived from tumors expanded in peripheral blood after treatment with radiotherapy and ipilimumab.

This chain joins TRBV29-1 to TRBJ2-7; the D gene is perhaps TRBD1 or TRBD2, as each covers 5 bases. The sample here was peripheral blood, taken from a patient treated with radiotherapy plus ipilimumab. The sequence was collected from a human donor with non-small cell lung cancer that progressed on radiotherapy plus ipilimumab. This receptor has the CDR3 CSARGAAPYEQYF. In nucleotide form, the sequence is TGCAGCGCCCGAGGGGCCGCTCCCTACGAGCAGTACTTC.